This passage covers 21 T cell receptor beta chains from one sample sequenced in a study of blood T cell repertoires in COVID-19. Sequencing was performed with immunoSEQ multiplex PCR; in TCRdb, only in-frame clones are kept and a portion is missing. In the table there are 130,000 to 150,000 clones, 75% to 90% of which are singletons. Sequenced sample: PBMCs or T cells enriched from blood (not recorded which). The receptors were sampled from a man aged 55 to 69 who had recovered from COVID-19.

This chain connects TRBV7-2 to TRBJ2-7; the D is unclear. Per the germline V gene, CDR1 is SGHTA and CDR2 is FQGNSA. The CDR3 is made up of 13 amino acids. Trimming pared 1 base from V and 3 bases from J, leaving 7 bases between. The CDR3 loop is CASSLVPNYEQYF. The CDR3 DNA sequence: TGTGCCAGCAGCTTAGTCCCCAACTACGAGCAGTACTTC.

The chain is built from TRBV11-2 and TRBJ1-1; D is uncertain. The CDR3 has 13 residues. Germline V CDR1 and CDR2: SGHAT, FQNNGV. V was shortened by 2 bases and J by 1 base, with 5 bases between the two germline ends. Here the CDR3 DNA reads TGTGCCAGCAGCTTAATTAGGAACACTGAAGCTTTCTTT. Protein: CASSLIRNTEAFF.

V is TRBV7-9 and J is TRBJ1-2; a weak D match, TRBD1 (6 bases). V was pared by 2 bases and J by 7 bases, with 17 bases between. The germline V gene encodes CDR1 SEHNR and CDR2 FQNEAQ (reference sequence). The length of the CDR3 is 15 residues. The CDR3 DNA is TGTGCCAGCAGCTTACGGGCAGGGGTCGGTGTTGGCTACACCTTC. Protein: CASSLRAGVGVGYTF.

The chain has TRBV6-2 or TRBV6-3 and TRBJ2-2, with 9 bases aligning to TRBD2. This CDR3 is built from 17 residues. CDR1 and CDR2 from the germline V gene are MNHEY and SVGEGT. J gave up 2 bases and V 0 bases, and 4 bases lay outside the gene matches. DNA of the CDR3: TGTGCCAGCAGTTACTCGAATCTAGCGGGAAACACCGGGGAGCTGTTTTTT. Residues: CASSYSNLAGNTGELFF.

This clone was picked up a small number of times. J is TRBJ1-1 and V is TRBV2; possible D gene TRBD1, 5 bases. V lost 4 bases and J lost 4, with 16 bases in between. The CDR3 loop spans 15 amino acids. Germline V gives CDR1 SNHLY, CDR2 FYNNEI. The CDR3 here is CASSGVAGRITEAFF. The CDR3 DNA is TGTGCCAGCAGTGGTGTGGCAGGGAGGATCACTGAAGCTTTCTTT.

DNA for the CDR3: TGCGCCAGCAGTGAGTCTGCCAGGGTTACTGAAGCTTTCTTT. It yields the protein CASSESARVTEAFF. V gene TRBV10-1 combines with J gene TRBJ1-1; D may be TRBD1 (5 bases). This CDR3 spans 14 amino acids. Trimming pared 0 bases from V and 5 bases from J, leaving 10 bases between. Germline V CDR1 and CDR2: WNHNN, SYGVQD (reference sequence).

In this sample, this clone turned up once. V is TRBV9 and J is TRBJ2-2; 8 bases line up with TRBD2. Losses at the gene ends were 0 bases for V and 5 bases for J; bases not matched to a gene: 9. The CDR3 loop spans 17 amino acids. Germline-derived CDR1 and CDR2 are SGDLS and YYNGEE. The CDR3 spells CASSVGLEREWTGELFF. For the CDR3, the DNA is TGTGCCAGCAGCGTAGGTTTAGAGCGGGAGTGGACCGGGGAGCTGTTTTTT.

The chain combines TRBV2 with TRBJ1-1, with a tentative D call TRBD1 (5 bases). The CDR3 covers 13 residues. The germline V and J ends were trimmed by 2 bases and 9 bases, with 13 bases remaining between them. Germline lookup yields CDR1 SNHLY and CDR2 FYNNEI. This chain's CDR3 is CASSESPRGQAFF. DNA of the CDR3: TGTGCCAGCAGTGAAAGCCCTAGGGGCCAAGCTTTCTTT.

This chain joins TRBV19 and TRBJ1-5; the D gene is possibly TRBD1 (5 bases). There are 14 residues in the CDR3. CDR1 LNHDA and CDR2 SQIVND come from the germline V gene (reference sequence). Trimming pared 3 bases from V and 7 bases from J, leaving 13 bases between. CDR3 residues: CASSIRSGVQPQHF. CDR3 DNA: TGTGCCAGTAGTATTCGCTCGGGGGTGCAGCCCCAGCATTTT. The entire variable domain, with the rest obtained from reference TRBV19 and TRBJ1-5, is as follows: DGGITQSPKYLFRKEGQNVTLSCEQNLNHDAMYWYRQDPGQGLRLIYYSQIVNDFQKGDIAEGYSVSREKKESFPLTVTSAQKNPTAFYLCASSIRSGVQPQHFGDGTRLSIL.

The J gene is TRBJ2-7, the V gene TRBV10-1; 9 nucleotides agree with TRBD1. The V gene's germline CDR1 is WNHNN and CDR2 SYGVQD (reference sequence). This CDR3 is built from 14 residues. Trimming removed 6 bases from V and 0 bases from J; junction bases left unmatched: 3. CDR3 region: CASSRTGDSYEQYF. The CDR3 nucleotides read TGCGCCAGCAGCAGGACAGGGGACTCCTACGAGCAGTACTTC.

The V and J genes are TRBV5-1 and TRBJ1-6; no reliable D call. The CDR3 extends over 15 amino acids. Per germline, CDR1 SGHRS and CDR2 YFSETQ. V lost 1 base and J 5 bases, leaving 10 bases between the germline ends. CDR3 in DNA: TGCGCCAGCAGCTTGTTGCAGGATAATAATTCACCCCTCCACTTT. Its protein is CASSLLQDNNSPLHF.

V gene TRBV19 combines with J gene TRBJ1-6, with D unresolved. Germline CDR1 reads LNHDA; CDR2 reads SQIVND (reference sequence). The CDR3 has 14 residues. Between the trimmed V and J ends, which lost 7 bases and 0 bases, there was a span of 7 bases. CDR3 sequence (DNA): TGTGCCAGTAAGATGAGCTCCTATAATTCACCCCTCCACTTT. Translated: CASKMSSYNSPLHF.

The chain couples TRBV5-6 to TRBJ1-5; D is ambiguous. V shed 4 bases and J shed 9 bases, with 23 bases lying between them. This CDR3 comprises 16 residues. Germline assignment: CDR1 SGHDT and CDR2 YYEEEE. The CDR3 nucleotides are TGTGCCAGCAGCATGGTGGGCCCGGTTACGAATAGGCCCCAGCATTTT. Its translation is CASSMVGPVTNRPQHF.

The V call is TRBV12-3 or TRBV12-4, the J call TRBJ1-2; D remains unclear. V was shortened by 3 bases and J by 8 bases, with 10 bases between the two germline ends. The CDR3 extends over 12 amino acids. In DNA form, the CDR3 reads TGTGCCAGCAGTTTGGGAGGCCAGGGCTACACCTTC. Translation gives CASSLGGQGYTF.

CDR3 nucleotides: TGTGCCAGTAGTACTCCGGGACATCCGAGCTCCTACGAGCAGTACTTC. This translates into CASSTPGHPSSYEQYF. This rearrangement joins TRBV19 to TRBJ2-7, with D possibly matching TRBD1 (6 bases). Per germline, CDR1 LNHDA and CDR2 SQIVND (reference sequence). The length of the CDR3 is 16 residues. V lost 4 bases and J 0 bases, leaving 16 bases between the germline ends.

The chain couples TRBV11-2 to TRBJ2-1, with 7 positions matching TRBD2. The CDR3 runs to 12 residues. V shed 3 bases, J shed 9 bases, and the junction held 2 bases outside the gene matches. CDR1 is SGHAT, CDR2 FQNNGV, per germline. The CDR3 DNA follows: TGTGCCAGCAGCTTTGGGGGGGGTGAGCAGTTCTTC. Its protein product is CASSFGGGEQFF.

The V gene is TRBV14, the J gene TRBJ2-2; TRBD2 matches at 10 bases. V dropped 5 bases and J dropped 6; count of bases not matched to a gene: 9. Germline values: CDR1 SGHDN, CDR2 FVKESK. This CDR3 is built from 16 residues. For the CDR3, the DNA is TGTGCCAGCAGCGTTCTAGCGGGAGTTTCTTCCGGGGAGCTGTTTTTT. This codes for CASSVLAGVSSGELFF.

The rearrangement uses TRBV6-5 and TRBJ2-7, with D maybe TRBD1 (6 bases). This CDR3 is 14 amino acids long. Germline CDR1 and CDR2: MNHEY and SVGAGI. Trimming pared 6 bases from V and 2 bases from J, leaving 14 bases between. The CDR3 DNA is TGTGCCAGCAGCCAGGACAGTCTCACCTACGAGCAGTACTTC. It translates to CASSQDSLTYEQYF.

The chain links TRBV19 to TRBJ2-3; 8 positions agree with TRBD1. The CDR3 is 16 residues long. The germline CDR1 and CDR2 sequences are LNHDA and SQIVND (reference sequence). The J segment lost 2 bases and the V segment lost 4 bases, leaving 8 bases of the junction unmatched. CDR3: CASSTPTGATTDTQYF. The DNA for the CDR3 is TGTGCCAGTAGTACCCCGACAGGGGCCACCACAGATACGCAGTATTTT.

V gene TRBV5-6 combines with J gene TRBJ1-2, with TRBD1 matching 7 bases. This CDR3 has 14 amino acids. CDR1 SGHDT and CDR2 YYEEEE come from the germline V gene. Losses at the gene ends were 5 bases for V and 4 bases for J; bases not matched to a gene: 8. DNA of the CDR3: TGTGCCAGCAGTGTATCACAGGGGAGCTATGGCTACACCTTC. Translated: CASSVSQGSYGYTF.

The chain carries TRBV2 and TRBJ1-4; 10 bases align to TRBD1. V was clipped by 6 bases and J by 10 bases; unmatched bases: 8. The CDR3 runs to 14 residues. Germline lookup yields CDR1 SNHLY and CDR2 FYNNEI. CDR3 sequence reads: CASRQGQGMGKLFF. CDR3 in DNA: TGTGCCAGCAGACAGGGACAGGGGATGGGAAAACTGTTTTTT.